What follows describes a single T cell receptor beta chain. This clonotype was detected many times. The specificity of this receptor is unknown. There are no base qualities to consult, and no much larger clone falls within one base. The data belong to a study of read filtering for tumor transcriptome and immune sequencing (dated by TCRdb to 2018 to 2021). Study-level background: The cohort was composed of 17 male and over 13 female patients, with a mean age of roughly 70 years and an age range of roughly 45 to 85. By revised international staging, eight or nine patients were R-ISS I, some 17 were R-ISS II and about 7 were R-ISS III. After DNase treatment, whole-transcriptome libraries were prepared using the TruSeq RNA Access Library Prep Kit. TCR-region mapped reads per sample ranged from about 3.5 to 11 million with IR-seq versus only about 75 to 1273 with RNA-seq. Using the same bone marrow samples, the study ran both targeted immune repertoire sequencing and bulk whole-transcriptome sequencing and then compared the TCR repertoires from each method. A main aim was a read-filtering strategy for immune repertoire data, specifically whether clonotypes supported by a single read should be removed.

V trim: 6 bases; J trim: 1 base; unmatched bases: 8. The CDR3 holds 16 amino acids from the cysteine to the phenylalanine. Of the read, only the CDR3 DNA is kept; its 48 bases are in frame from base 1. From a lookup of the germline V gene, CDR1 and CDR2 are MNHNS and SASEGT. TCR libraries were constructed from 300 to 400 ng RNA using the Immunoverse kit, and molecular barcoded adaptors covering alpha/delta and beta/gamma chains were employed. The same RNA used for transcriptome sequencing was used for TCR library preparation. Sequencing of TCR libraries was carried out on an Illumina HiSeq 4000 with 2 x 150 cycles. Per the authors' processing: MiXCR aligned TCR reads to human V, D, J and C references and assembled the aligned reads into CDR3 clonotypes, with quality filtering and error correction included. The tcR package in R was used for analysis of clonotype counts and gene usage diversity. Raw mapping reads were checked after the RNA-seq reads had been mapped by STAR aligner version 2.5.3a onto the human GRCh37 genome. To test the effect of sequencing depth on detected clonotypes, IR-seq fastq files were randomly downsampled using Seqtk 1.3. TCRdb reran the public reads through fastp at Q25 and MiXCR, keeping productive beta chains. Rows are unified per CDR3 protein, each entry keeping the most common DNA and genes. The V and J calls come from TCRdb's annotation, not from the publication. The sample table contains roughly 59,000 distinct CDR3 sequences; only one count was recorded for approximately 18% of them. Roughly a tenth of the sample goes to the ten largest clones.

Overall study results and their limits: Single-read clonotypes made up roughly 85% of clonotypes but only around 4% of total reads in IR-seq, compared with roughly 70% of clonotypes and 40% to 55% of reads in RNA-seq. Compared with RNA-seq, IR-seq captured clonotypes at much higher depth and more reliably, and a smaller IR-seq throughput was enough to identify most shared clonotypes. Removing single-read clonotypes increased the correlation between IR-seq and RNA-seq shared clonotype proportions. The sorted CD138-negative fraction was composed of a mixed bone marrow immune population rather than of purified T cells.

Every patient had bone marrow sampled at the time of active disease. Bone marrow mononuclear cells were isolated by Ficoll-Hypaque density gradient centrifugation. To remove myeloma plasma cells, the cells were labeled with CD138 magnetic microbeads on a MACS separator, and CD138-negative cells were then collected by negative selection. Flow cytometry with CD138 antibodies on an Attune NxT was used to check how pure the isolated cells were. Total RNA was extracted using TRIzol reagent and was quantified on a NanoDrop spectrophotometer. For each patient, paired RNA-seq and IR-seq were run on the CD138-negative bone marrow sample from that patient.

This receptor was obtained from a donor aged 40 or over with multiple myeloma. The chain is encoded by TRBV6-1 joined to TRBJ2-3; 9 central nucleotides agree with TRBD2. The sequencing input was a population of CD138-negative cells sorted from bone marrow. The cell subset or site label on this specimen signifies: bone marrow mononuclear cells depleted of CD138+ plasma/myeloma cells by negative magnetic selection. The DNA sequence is TGTGCCAGCAGAGCCCGAGCTAGCGGGGGCACAGATACGCAGTATTTT. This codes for CASRARASGGTDTQYF.